Listed below are T cell receptor beta chains from one sample, sequenced in a study of patients and donors after allogeneic stem cell transplantation. Via MiXCR, TCRdb re-called the RT-PCR reads, giving one row per CDR3 protein. The data contain roughly 250,000 distinct CDR3 sequences, 13% to 15% of them singletons. The sequenced sample was blood, either unsorted or a sorted T cell fraction (not recorded which). The receptors shown here come from a human donor who was either an allogeneic HSCT recipient or a stem cell or donor lymphocyte infusion donor (not recorded which). It is not recorded whose cells these are; they may come from a transplant donor. The CDR3 runs from the conserved cysteine through the conserved F or W. The D gene is left open where the match is weak. Part of the rows lack a size; the others show once, few, many or a class for expanded clones.

J gene | clone size | D gene | V gene | CDR3 protein | CDR3 DNA
TRBJ1-1 | - | - | TRBV4-3 | CASSQDPYGAGMNTEAFF | TGCGCCAGCAGCCAAGATCCCTACGGGGCCGGAATGAACACTGAAGCTTTCTTT
TRBJ1-1 | few | TRBD1 | TRBV6-1 | CASSHRGDTEAFF | TGTGCCAGCAGCCACAGGGGAGACACTGAAGCTTTCTTT
TRBJ2-5 | many | TRBD2 | TRBV12-3/TRBV12-4 | CASSRLTSGKGTQYF | TGTGCCAGCAGCCGTTTGACTAGCGGGAAGGGGACCCAGTACTTC
TRBJ1-2 | few | - | TRBV6-1 | CASTREGIAYGYTF | TGTGCCAGCACCCGGGAGGGCATCGCCTATGGCTACACCTTC
TRBJ2-1 | many | - | TRBV24-1 | CATSDFERGDNEQFF | TGTGCCACCAGTGATTTTGAGAGGGGGGACAATGAGCAGTTCTTC
TRBJ1-5 | few | - | TRBV7-8 | CASSLKPRQGNQPQHF | TGTGCCAGCAGCTTAAAACCGAGACAGGGCAATCAGCCCCAGCATTTT
TRBJ1-5 | few | - | TRBV19 | CASSIAVSNQPQHF | TGTGCCAGTAGTATAGCAGTCAGCAATCAGCCCCAGCATTTT
TRBJ2-5 | many | TRBD1 | TRBV20-1 | CSANPTTGQGLETQYF | TGCAGTGCTAACCCTACCACGGGACAGGGCTTAGAGACCCAGTACTTC
TRBJ1-2 | many | TRBD1 | TRBV12-3/TRBV12-4 | CASSLGPQGGGDGYTF | TGTGCCAGCAGTTTAGGGCCTCAAGGGGGCGGAGATGGCTACACCTTC
TRBJ2-3 | many | - | TRBV29-1 | CRAQVGDTQYF | TGCAGGGCCCAGGTCGGGGATACGCAGTATTTT
TRBJ2-1 | - | TRBD1 | TRBV5-1 | CASSTDRGRVNEQFF | TGCGCCAGCAGCACGGACAGGGGGCGGGTCAATGAGCAGTTCTTC
TRBJ1-2 | few | TRBD1 | TRBV18 | CASSLSGTGANYGYTF | TGTGCCAGCTCACTCTCCGGGACAGGGGCTAACTATGGCTACACCTTC
TRBJ2-5 | few | - | TRBV20-1 | CSAIQSDQETQYF | TGCAGTGCTATTCAGTCGGATCAAGAGACCCAGTACTTC
TRBJ2-1 | many | TRBD2 | TRBV7-2 | CASSSRGLAGREQFF | TGTGCCAGCAGTTCTCGAGGACTAGCGGGTCGGGAGCAGTTCTTC
TRBJ2-7 | many | TRBD1 | TRBV25-1 | CASSSANRGSYEQYF | TGTGCCAGCAGTTCCGCAAACAGGGGGTCCTACGAGCAGTACTTC
TRBJ2-7 | - | - | TRBV6-1 | CASQAPALSSYEQYF | TGTGCCAGCCAAGCCCCAGCACTTTCCTCCTACGAGCAGTACTTC
TRBJ2-7 | many | TRBD2 | TRBV10-3 | CAISSQVRAGTLEQYF | TGTGCCATCAGTTCCCAAGTTAGAGCGGGGACCCTCGAGCAGTACTTC
TRBJ2-7 | - | - | TRBV29-1 | CSARNYPYEQYF | TGCAGCGCCAGAAACTACCCCTACGAGCAGTACTTC
TRBJ1-2 | - | - | TRBV20-1 | CSARVRQAHGYTF | TGCAGTGCTAGAGTTCGGCAGGCTCATGGCTACACCTTC
TRBJ2-2 | - | TRBD2 | TRBV3-1 | CASKGLALTGELFF | TGTGCCAGTAAAGGACTAGCGCTGACCGGGGAGCTGTTTTTT
TRBJ2-7 | few | - | TRBV21-1 | CASSKYLQGASDYEQYF | TGTGCCAGCAGCAAGTATCTACAGGGGGCTTCGGACTACGAGCAGTACTTC
TRBJ1-6 | - | TRBD1 | TRBV20-1 | CSANPGQGYNSPLHF | TGCAGTGCAAACCCGGGACAGGGGTATAATTCACCCCTCCACTTT
TRBJ2-1 | few | TRBD1 | TRBV6-4 | CASSTGQGANEQFF | TGTGCCAGCAGCACGGGACAGGGGGCGAATGAGCAGTTCTTC
TRBJ2-7 | - | - | TRBV6-1 | CASSGDLYGGEQYF | TGTGCCAGCAGCGGAGACCTATACGGAGGCGAGCAGTACTTC
TRBJ1-5 | many | TRBD1 | TRBV6-1 | CASSAGGANRPQHF | TGTGCCAGCAGTGCAGGGGGCGCGAACCGGCCCCAGCATTTT
TRBJ1-1 | many | TRBD1 | TRBV7-9 | CASSLTGVGSEAFF | TGTGCCAGCAGTCTCACAGGGGTAGGGTCTGAAGCTTTCTTT
TRBJ2-5 | - | - | TRBV2 | CASSELGPGKETQYF | TGTGCCAGCAGTGAATTGGGACCCGGGAAAGAGACCCAGTACTTC
TRBJ2-2 | - | - | TRBV6-5 | CASSYSYRANTGELFF | TGTGCCAGCAGTTACTCGTACAGGGCGAACACCGGGGAGCTGTTTTTT
TRBJ2-1 | many | TRBD2 | TRBV5-1 | CASSLQASGSVQNEQFF | TGCGCCAGCAGCTTGCAGGCTAGCGGGAGCGTTCAGAATGAGCAGTTCTTC
TRBJ1-1 | few | - | TRBV9 | CASSVGADLNTEAFF | TGTGCCAGCAGCGTAGGGGCGGATCTGAACACTGAAGCTTTCTTT
TRBJ1-1 | few | - | TRBV19 | CASSVQGITEAFF | TGTGCCAGTAGCGTACAGGGAATCACTGAAGCTTTCTTT